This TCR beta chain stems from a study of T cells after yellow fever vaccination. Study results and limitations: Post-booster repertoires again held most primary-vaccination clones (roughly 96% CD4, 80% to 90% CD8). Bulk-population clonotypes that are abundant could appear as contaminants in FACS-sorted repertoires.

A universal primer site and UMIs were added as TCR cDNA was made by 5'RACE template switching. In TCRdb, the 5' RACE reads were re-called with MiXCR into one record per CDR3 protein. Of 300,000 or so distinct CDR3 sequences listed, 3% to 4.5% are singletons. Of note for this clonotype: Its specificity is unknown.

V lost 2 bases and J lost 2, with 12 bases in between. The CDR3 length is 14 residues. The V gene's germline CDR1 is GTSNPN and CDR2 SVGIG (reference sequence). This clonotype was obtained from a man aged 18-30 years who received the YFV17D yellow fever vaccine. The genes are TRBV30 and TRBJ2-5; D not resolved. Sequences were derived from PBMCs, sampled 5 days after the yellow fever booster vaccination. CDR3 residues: CAWSTWVTQETQYF. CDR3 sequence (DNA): TGTGCCTGGAGTACCTGGGTTACACAAGAGACCCAGTACTTC.